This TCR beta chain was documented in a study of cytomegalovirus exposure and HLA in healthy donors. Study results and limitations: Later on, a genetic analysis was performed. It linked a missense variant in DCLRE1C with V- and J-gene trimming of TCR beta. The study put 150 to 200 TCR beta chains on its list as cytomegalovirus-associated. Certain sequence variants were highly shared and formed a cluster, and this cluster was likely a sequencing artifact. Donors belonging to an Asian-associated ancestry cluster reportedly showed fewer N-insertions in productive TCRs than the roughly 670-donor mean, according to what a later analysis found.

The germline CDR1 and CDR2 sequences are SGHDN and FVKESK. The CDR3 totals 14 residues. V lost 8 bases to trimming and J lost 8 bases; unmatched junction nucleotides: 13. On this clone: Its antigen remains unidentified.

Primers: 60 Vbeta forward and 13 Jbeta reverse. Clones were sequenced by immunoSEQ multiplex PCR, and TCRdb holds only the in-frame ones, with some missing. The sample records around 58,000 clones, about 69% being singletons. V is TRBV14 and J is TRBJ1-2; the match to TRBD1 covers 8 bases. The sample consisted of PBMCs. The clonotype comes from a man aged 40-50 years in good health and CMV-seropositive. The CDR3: CASGSGTGVFGYTF. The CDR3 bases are TGTGCCAGCGGGAGCGGGACAGGTGTATTCGGCTACACCTTC. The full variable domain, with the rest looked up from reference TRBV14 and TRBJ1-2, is EAGVTQFPSHSVIEKGQTVTLRCDPISGHDNLYWYRRVMGKEIKFLLHFVKESKQDESGMPNNRFLAERTGGTYSTLKVQPAELEDSGVYFCASGSGTGVFGYTFGSGTRLTVV.